Presented here are 10 T cell receptor beta chains from one specimen sequenced in a study of beta chain features in type 1 diabetes. Expressed TCRB transcripts got sequenced, as all isolated RNA was reverse transcribed. The assay was immunoSEQ multiplex PCR, and TCRdb's table has in-frame clones only and misses some. The sample consists of 200,000 to 250,000 clones, roughly 9.6% of them appearing once. What was sequenced was naive CD4+ T cells from blood. These receptors all come from a woman between 18 and 29 years old in good health.

The chain links TRBV6-1 to TRBJ2-3, with 11 bases aligning to TRBD2. CDR1 is MNHNS, CDR2 SASEGT, per germline. The V gene end was trimmed by 10 bases and the J gene end by 6 bases; junction bases not matched to a gene: 6. The CDR3 totals 13 residues. The CDR3 sequence: CATLAGGPDTQYF. The CDR3 DNA follows: TGTGCCACCCTAGCGGGAGGCCCGGATACGCAGTATTTT.

V and J are TRBV6-5 and TRBJ1-2; no firm D call. This CDR3 has 11 residues. Germline CDR1 and CDR2: MNHEY and SVGAGI. Trimming pared 6 bases from V and 2 bases from J, leaving 4 bases between. The CDR3 coding sequence is TGTGCCAGCAGACAGAACTATGGCTACACCTTC. It encodes CASRQNYGYTF.

This chain uses TRBV5-1 with TRBJ1-1; 10 bases map to TRBD1. CDR3 length equals 15 residues. The germline CDR1 and CDR2 sequences are SGHRS and YFSETQ. Losses at the gene ends were 2 bases for V and 3 bases for J; bases not matched to a gene: 4. The CDR3 reads CASSFWGTGDTEAFF. Here the CDR3 DNA reads TGCGCCAGCAGCTTCTGGGGGACAGGGGACACTGAAGCTTTCTTT.

The chain is built from TRBV9 and TRBJ2-6; 7 bases are a match to TRBD1. After removal of 0 bases from V and 2 bases from J, the junction contained 2 bases not matched to a gene. The CDR3 length is 16 residues. CDR1 is SGDLS and CDR2 is YYNGEE in the germline V gene. This CDR3 is CASSVGDRAGANVLTF. In DNA, the CDR3 is TGTGCCAGCAGCGTAGGGGACAGAGCTGGGGCCAACGTCCTGACTTTC.

The chain recombines TRBV29-1 with TRBJ1-2; TRBD1 is a possible D gene (5 bases). This CDR3 contains 13 residues. The germline gives CDR1 SQVTM, CDR2 ANQGSEA. V dropped 7 bases and J dropped 8 bases, with 20 bases sitting between them. For the CDR3, the DNA is TGCAGCGCGACCGACAGCTGGGCTGCCGGCTACACCTTC. This encodes CSATDSWAAGYTF.

The table lists this clone with a few counts. This chain uses TRBV30 with TRBJ1-1, with D possibly being TRBD1 (6 bases). CDR1 and CDR2 (germline): GTSNPN, SVGIG (reference sequence). V was cut by 6 bases and J by 0 bases, with 11 bases left in between. This CDR3 spans 13 amino acids. CDR3 loop: CACKTGLNTEAFF. In nucleotides, the CDR3 is TGTGCCTGTAAGACAGGTCTGAACACTGAAGCTTTCTTT. Combining the CDR3 with reference TRBV30 and TRBJ1-1 gives the whole variable domain SQTIHQWPATLVQPVGSPLSLECTVEGTSNPNLYWYRQAAGRGLQLLFYSVGIGQISSEVPQNLSASRPQDRQFILSSKKLLLSDSGFYLCACKTGLNTEAFFGQGTRLTVV.

This clone was observed a handful of times. This chain links TRBV5-1 with TRBJ1-2, with 9 bases matching TRBD1. CDR1 is SGHRS, CDR2 YFSETQ, per germline. The CDR3 is 14 residues long. J lost 2 bases, V lost 4 bases, and 3 bases had no gene match. The CDR3 loop is CASSVTGGNYGYTF. The CDR3 DNA reads TGCGCCAGCAGCGTGACAGGGGGGAACTATGGCTACACCTTC.

This clone was detected only a few times. This rearrangement joins TRBV10-3 to TRBJ2-1, with 8 positions matching TRBD2. Trimming cost V 6 bases and J 6 bases; bases outside gene matches: 1. CDR1 is ENHRY and CDR2 is SYGVKD in the germline V gene. The CDR3 runs 12 residues. The CDR3 is CAIRGTSNEQFF. The CDR3, as DNA: TGTGCCATCAGGGGGACTAGCAATGAGCAGTTCTTC.

The chain employs TRBV30 and TRBJ2-7; D perhaps matches TRBD2 (6 bases). The germline CDR1 and CDR2 sequences are GTSNPN and SVGIG (reference sequence). V lost 0 bases and J lost 3, with 12 bases in between. This CDR3 is 14 amino acids long. The CDR3 coding sequence is TGTGCCTGGAGTGTACTGGAGGGAGGCTACGAGCAGTACTTC. Its translation: CAWSVLEGGYEQYF.

This clone came up a few times. The chain is built from TRBV10-2 and TRBJ1-6, with D hard to call. The CDR3 totals 14 residues. Trimming took 0 bases from V and 10 from J, leaving 10 bases between them. CDR1 and CDR2 from the germline V gene are WSHSY and SAAADI. The DNA for the CDR3 is TGCGCCAGCAGTGAGTCAACCCCTCGGTCACCCCTCCACTTT. It translates to CASSESTPRSPLHF.